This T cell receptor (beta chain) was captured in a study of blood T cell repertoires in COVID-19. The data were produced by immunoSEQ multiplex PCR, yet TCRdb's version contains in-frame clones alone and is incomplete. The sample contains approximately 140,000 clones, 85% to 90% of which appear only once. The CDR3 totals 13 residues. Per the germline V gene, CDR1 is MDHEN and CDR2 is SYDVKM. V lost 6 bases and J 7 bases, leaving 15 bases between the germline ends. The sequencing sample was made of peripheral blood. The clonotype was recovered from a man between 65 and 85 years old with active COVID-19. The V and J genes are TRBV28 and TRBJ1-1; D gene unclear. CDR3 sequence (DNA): TGTGCCAGCAGCCCTGGGCAGAGCCGTGAAGCTTTCTTT. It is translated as CASSPGQSREAFF.